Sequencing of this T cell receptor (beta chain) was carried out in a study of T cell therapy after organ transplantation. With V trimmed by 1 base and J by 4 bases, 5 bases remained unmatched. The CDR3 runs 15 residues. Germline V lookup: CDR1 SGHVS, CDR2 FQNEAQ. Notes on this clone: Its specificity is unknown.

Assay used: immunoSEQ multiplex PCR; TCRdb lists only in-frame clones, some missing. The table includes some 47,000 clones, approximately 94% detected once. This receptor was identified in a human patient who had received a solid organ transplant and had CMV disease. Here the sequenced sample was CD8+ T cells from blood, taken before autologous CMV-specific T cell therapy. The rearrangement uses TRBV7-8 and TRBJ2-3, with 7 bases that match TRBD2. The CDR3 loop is CASSLVSGGADTQYF. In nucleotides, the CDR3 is TGTGCCAGCAGCTTAGTCTCGGGGGGTGCAGATACGCAGTATTTT.